This T cell receptor (beta chain) was recovered during a study of Graves' ophthalmopathy and Graves' hyperthyroidism. Looked up from germline, CDR1 is SGDLS and CDR2 is YYNGEE. The CDR3 covers 15 residues. The V end lost 0 bases, the J end lost 2 bases, and 12 bases lay between the germline ends. This clonotype was detected only a few times. The antigen is not known. Beta-chain TCR CDR3 regions were amplified from RNA transcripts. Scientists carried out first-round RT-PCR using HTBI primers and then a second-round multiplex PCR. TCRdb processed the multiplex PCR reads anew with MiXCR; each CDR3 protein has one entry. The profile shows about 740,000 distinct CDR3 sequences, roughly two fifths of them singletons. Regarding the study as a whole: A majority of expanded thyroid clonotypes exceeding 0.001 frequency were likewise present in blood.

Other autoimmune diseases, uncontrolled infections, pregnancy and lactation each led to patient exclusion. This rearrangement joins TRBV9 to TRBJ2-7, with a weak D call TRBD2 (6 bases). The TCR was taken from an adult man with Graves' ophthalmopathy. Sequences were obtained from peripheral blood. In DNA, the CDR3 is TGTGCCAGCAGCGTAGCACCGTGGGGGGCCTACGAGCAGTACTTC. Translated, it gives CASSVAPWGAYEQYF.